The rows below give T cell receptor beta chains drawn from one sample of a study of blood T cell repertoires in COVID-19. Libraries were prepared by immunoSEQ multiplex PCR; TCRdb keeps only in-frame clonotypes and omits some of them. This table has about 88,000 clones, approximately 88% appearing once. Sequenced: peripheral blood. The receptors derive from an elderly man with acute or convalescent COVID-19. CDR3s include the opening cysteine and the closing phenylalanine or tryptophan. D genes are given only for firm matches. Rows give clone size only sometimes, using once, few, many, or a class for an expanded clone.

j_gene,abundance,d_gene,v_gene,CDR3nt,CDR3aa
TRBJ1-2,-,-,TRBV29-1,TGCAGCGTAGCTCCGGACAGAAACTATGGCTACACCTTC,CSVAPDRNYGYTF
TRBJ1-4,once,-,TRBV9,TGTGCCAGCAGCCAACGACCGCGGGATGAAAAACTGTTTTTT,CASSQRPRDEKLFF
TRBJ1-1,-,-,TRBV2,TGTGCCAGCGGACGGGGGGCCCTAAACACTGAAGCTTTCTTT,CASGRGALNTEAFF
TRBJ1-5,once,TRBD1,TRBV5-1,TGCGCCAGCAGCACGACAGGGGGAGAGAATCAGCCCCAGCATTTT,CASSTTGGENQPQHF
TRBJ1-4,-,-,TRBV5-8,TGTGCCAGCAGTTTCGGGGGAGCAACTAATGAAAAACTGTTTTTT,CASSFGGATNEKLFF
TRBJ2-6,-,-,TRBV7-2,TGTGCCAGCAGCTTACCGGGGAACTCTGGGGCCAACGTCCTGACTTTC,CASSLPGNSGANVLTF
TRBJ2-1,-,-,TRBV5-6,TGTGCCAGCAGCTTCTACAGACCCTACAATGAGCAGTTCTTC,CASSFYRPYNEQFF
TRBJ1-1,-,TRBD1,TRBV12-3/TRBV12-4,TGTGCCAGCAGCGCAGGGGGATCGGCTTTCTTT,CASSAGGSAFF
TRBJ1-4,-,-,TRBV6-5,TGTGCCAGCAGTTACTCGAGAGGGACTAATGAAAAACTGTTTTTT,CASSYSRGTNEKLFF
TRBJ2-2,-,TRBD2,TRBV5-1,TGCGCCAGCAGCATAGCGGGAGTAGGTGTCGGGGAGCTGTTTTTT,CASSIAGVGVGELFF
TRBJ2-3,-,TRBD2,TRBV29-1,TGCAGCGCAGATAGCGGGAGGGCCCCAGATACGCAGTATTTT,CSADSGRAPDTQYF
TRBJ2-5,once,-,TRBV7-7,TGTGCCAGCAGCTTAGGGACAGTCCAAGAGACCCAGTACTTC,CASSLGTVQETQYF
TRBJ2-5,once,TRBD2,TRBV5-1,TGCGCCAGCAGCTTGGCCGGACTAGACCAGTACTTC,CASSLAGLDQYF
TRBJ1-2,-,-,TRBV21-1,TGTGCCAGCAGCAAAGGTTTTCGAGCGGTCTATGGCTACACCTTC,CASSKGFRAVYGYTF
TRBJ2-7,-,TRBD1,TRBV5-1,TGCGCCAGCCGATTGCAGGACAGGGTTCTCGAGCAGTACTTC,CASRLQDRVLEQYF